This TCR beta chain was observed in a study of blood T cell repertoires in COVID-19 (dated by TCRdb to the early 2020s). About the full investigation: Collaborator samples came from the United States, Italy and Spain and covered acute and convalescent phases of COVID-19. The material from the prospective study consisted of cDNA or gDNA derived from T cells, B-cell-depleted T cells, or PBMCs. Deeply sampled blood TCRbeta repertoires from subjects exposed to, actively infected with, or recovered from COVID-19 were included in the dataset. The repertoires were released in a freely available public database intended as a resource for research on the immune response to SARS-CoV-2. The samples were drawn from two sources: the first 160 participants of the ongoing ImmuneRACE study, and 950 to 1,500 subjects contributed by 6 global collaborators. Nearly every sample came with metadata listing a de-identified subject ID, COVID-19 status, age in years and sex. HLA class I and class II types, where available, came from metadata supplied by the sample provider rather than from assay-based typing.

TCRbeta CDR3 regions were amplified from genomic DNA using the immunoSEQ Assay, a bias-controlled multiplex PCR. Regarding the original processing steps: The number of nucleated cells in each sample was estimated by amplification of reference gene primers within the assay. To quantify the absolute abundance of each unique TCRbeta CDR3 rearrangement, sequence reads were collapsed and filtered. For each sample, productive Simpson clonality was calculated as the square root of Simpson's diversity index across productive rearrangements. Drawn from immuneACCESS, this table holds only the in-frame rearrangements with V and J called that TCRdb kept. Clones are partly lost; checked studies trace under half to an unresolved V gene and leave the rest unexplained. The DNA was the basis for D and trimming; V, J and clone size are from that table. This sample has roughly 140,000 clones in its table, and approximately 90% of those were observed once. Roughly 4% of the sample is in the top ten clones.

Collaborating institutions collected whole blood in K2EDTA tubes following their own protocols. For TCRbeta analysis, collaborators shipped samples in one of three forms: frozen whole blood, isolated PBMCs, or DNA extracted from either of those sample types. Turning to this clone: The antigen it recognizes is unknown. Base qualities are not at hand, and no much larger clone is one base apart.

General conclusions and limits of the study: Clinical and demographic metadata were provided uncurated, with the amount varying by source and participant.

Trimming takes 6 bases off V and 2 bases off J; junction bases not matched to a gene: 3. Inclusive of the bounding cysteine and phenylalanine, the CDR3 is 14 residues long. Of all the DNA, just the CDR3 is kept, 42 bases in frame from base 1. CDR1 and CDR2, looked up from the germline V gene, are MDHEN and SYDVKM. This TCR came from a woman in her 40s with acute or convalescent COVID-19. The rearrangement joined TRBV28 to TRBJ2-2, with 7 bases in between that match TRBD1. The source material was peripheral blood. Here the CDR3 is given as CASRRQGNTGELFF. DNA sequence: TGTGCCAGCAGGCGACAGGGAAACACCGGGGAGCTGTTTTTT.